Listed below are T cell receptor beta chains from one sample, sequenced in a study of cytomegalovirus exposure and HLA in healthy donors. Using immunoSEQ multiplex PCR, the repertoire was profiled, and TCRdb retains in-frame clones only, with some absent. The sample has under 90,000 clones, about 90% seen once; the top ten hold about 2.3%. The source material was PBMCs. The receptors shown here come from a man aged 18-30 years in good health and CMV-seronegative. Each CDR3 is given with its conserved first and last residue. The order of the fields is V gene, D gene, J gene, clone size, CDR3 protein, CDR3 DNA. The D gene is left open where the match is weak. Clone size is shown for a subset of rows, as once, few, many or a class of expanded clone.

v_call: TRBV28; d_call: TRBD2; j_call: TRBJ2-7; clone_size: once; cdr3_aa: CASSFDSSGRSRDEQYF; cdr3_nt: TGTGCCAGCAGTTTCGATTCTAGCGGGAGGTCGCGGGACGAGCAGTACTTC
v_call: TRBV29-1; d_call: TRBD1; j_call: TRBJ1-4; clone_size: NA; cdr3_aa: CSVEERGQNNEKLFF; cdr3_nt: TGCAGCGTTGAAGAACGGGGACAGAATAATGAAAAACTGTTTTTT
v_call: TRBV19; d_call: NA; j_call: TRBJ2-7; clone_size: NA; cdr3_aa: CASSIRETYEQYF; cdr3_nt: TGTGCCAGTAGTATCCGGGAGACCTACGAGCAGTACTTC
v_call: TRBV6-1; d_call: TRBD1; j_call: TRBJ2-7; clone_size: NA; cdr3_aa: CASSGQGGLREQYF; cdr3_nt: TGTGCCAGCAGCGGACAGGGGGGGTTGAGGGAGCAGTACTTC
v_call: TRBV5-6; d_call: TRBD2; j_call: TRBJ2-2; clone_size: NA; cdr3_aa: CASNIAGANTGELFF; cdr3_nt: TGTGCCAGCAATATAGCGGGGGCGAACACCGGGGAGCTGTTTTTT
v_call: TRBV5-1; d_call: NA; j_call: TRBJ2-5; clone_size: NA; cdr3_aa: CASSLALSPRGALQETQYF; cdr3_nt: TGCGCCAGCAGCTTGGCCCTCTCCCCCAGGGGGGCCCTCCAAGAGACCCAGTACTTC
v_call: TRBV7-2; d_call: TRBD2; j_call: TRBJ2-1; clone_size: NA; cdr3_aa: CASSLGLSGGSGEQFF; cdr3_nt: TGTGCCAGCAGCTTGGGGCTTAGCGGGGGGTCGGGTGAGCAGTTCTTC
v_call: TRBV19; d_call: TRBD1; j_call: TRBJ2-7; clone_size: NA; cdr3_aa: CASSRTPDRAPHEQYF; cdr3_nt: TGTGCCAGTAGCCGGACTCCGGACAGGGCTCCCCACGAGCAGTACTTC
v_call: TRBV5-6; d_call: TRBD2; j_call: TRBJ2-1; clone_size: NA; cdr3_aa: CASSLRGLAGALSVVQFF; cdr3_nt: TGTGCCAGCAGCTTGAGGGGACTAGCGGGAGCCCTCTCGGTTGTGCAGTTCTTC
v_call: TRBV5-4; d_call: TRBD1; j_call: TRBJ1-2; clone_size: NA; cdr3_aa: CASSSGQGVYGYTF; cdr3_nt: TGTGCCAGCAGCTCCGGACAGGGGGTCTATGGCTACACCTTC
v_call: TRBV6-5; d_call: TRBD1; j_call: TRBJ1-2; clone_size: NA; cdr3_aa: CASSQNRGHGYTF; cdr3_nt: TGTGCCAGCAGTCAGAACAGGGGTCATGGCTACACCTTC
v_call: TRBV4-1; d_call: NA; j_call: TRBJ1-4; clone_size: NA; cdr3_aa: CASSLLGVKGEKLFF; cdr3_nt: TGCGCCAGCAGCCTTCTCGGGGTGAAGGGTGAAAAACTGTTTTTT
v_call: TRBV30; d_call: NA; j_call: TRBJ2-3; clone_size: NA; cdr3_aa: CAWSAQDRSRGDTQYF; cdr3_nt: TGTGCCTGGAGCGCTCAAGACAGGTCCAGAGGGGATACGCAGTATTTT
v_call: TRBV5-4; d_call: NA; j_call: TRBJ2-3; clone_size: NA; cdr3_aa: CASSLVGGPTDTQYF; cdr3_nt: TGTGCCAGCAGCTTGGTGGGAGGCCCCACAGATACGCAGTATTTT
v_call: TRBV5-4; d_call: NA; j_call: TRBJ2-2; clone_size: NA; cdr3_aa: CASSGQVSTGELFF; cdr3_nt: TGTGCCAGCAGCGGGCAGGTCAGCACCGGGGAGCTGTTTTTT
v_call: TRBV5-4; d_call: NA; j_call: TRBJ2-2; clone_size: once; cdr3_aa: CASSLAGTGELFF; cdr3_nt: TGTGCCAGCAGCTTAGCGGGGACAGGGGAGCTGTTTTTT
v_call: TRBV5-1; d_call: TRBD1; j_call: TRBJ2-4; clone_size: NA; cdr3_aa: CASSSLSRDRGRENIQYF; cdr3_nt: TGCGCCAGCAGCTCCCTGTCCCGGGACAGGGGGCGGGAAAACATTCAGTACTTC